This TCR beta chain was recovered during a study of blood T cell repertoires in COVID-19. Study in general: Acute and convalescent COVID-19 samples came from the United States, Italy and Spain.

Repertoires were generated with immunoSEQ multiplex PCR, while TCRdb's copy carries only in-frame clones and drops some. The data hold about 62,000 clones, with 65% to 80% observed a single time. The material sequenced was peripheral blood. The receptor was isolated from a woman aged 80 or over with active or convalescent COVID-19.

CDR3 sequence reads: CASSPGQGTGELFF. Here the CDR3 DNA reads TGTGCCAGCAGCCCGGGACAGGGCACCGGGGAGCTGTTTTTT. This rearrangement joins TRBV6-5 to TRBJ2-2, with 9 bases fitting TRBD1. This CDR3 contains 14 residues. CDR1 is MNHEY, CDR2 SVGAGI, per germline. With 6 bases clipped from V and 4 bases from J, the junction kept 3 bases outside the gene matches.